The entry below gives a single TCR beta chain sequence along with its context. The germline V and J ends were trimmed by 2 bases and 5 bases, with 12 bases remaining between them. Germline V lookup: CDR1 LGHDT, CDR2 YNNKEL (reference sequence). The CDR3 contains 15 residues. This entry comes from a study of blood T cell repertoires in COVID-19. Overall study: Whether acute or convalescent, the COVID-19 samples came from the United States, Italy and Spain.

Here immunoSEQ multiplex PCR was the method, and the copy in TCRdb shows in-frame clones only, minus some. The sample consists of approximately 150,000 clones, roughly 84% of them appearing once. Source material: PBMCs or T cells enriched from blood (not recorded which). The TCR sequence derives from a man between 50 and 59 years old who had recovered from COVID-19. The rearrangement joins TRBV3-1 (or the pseudogene TRBV3-2) to TRBJ1-4, with D uncertain. The CDR3: CASSQFDTFNEKLFF. The CDR3 bases are TGTGCCAGCAGCCAATTCGACACTTTCAATGAAAAACTGTTTTTT.